One and the same sample provided the 2 T cell receptor beta chains below, sequenced in a study of PD-1 blockade in classical Hodgkin lymphoma. Sequencing used immunoSEQ multiplex PCR; TCRdb keeps in-frame clones, though not all of them. The profile covers approximately 16,000 clones, with about 89% appearing a single time and about 18% taken by the ten largest. The time point was: cycle 4 day 1 (C4D1), after about 6 weeks of nivolumab. Each and every patient relapsed after autologous stem cell transplantation, and patients got differing brentuximab vedotin exposure. Magnetic negative selection was used to purify CD8+ T cells from thawed PBMCs. Sequencing was performed on CD8+ T cells from blood, taken before the fourth cycle of nivolumab. Receptors originate from a human donor with classical Hodgkin lymphoma.

This clone was seen a single time. The chain combines TRBV18 with TRBJ2-2; tentatively, D is TRBD1 (6 bases). Trimming took off 0 bases at V and 2 bases at J, with 10 bases between the two ends. Per the germline V gene, CDR1 is KGHSH and CDR2 is LQKENI. This CDR3 is built from 16 residues. CDR3 sequence: CASSPPDRLNTGELFF. For the CDR3, the DNA is TGTGCCAGCTCACCACCCGACAGGTTAAACACCGGGGAGCTGTTTTTT. The full variable domain, with the rest looked up from reference TRBV18 and TRBJ2-2, is NAGVMQNPRHLVRRRGQEARLRCSPMKGHSHVYWYRQLPEEGLKFMVYLQKENIIDESGMPKERFSAEFPKEGPSILRIQQVVRGDSAAYFCASSPPDRLNTGELFFGEGSRLTVL.

The V gene is TRBV27, the J gene TRBJ2-1; no clear D. This CDR3 is 17 amino acids long. With 6 bases removed from V and 0 bases from J, the gap between germline ends came to 18 bases. CDR1 is MNHEY and CDR2 is SMNVEV in the germline V gene (reference sequence). CDR3 residues: CASRTRDTSNSYNEQFF. The DNA for the CDR3 is TGTGCCAGCAGGACCAGAGACACTTCGAACTCCTACAATGAGCAGTTCTTC.